What follows are 29 T cell receptor beta chains derived from one specimen sequenced in a study of Ad26.COV2.S vaccination and SARS-CoV-2 variants (dated by TCRdb to the early 2020s). This specimen's treatment or condition label, per the study, means: some 19 received Ad26.COV2.S at low or high dose, single or two shots; roughly five received placebo; per-sample allocation not given. For vaccine and placebo recipients, the sequenced repertoires came from samples collected on day 63 after the first injection. The library was built by means of the immunoSEQ multiplex PCR assay. What TCRdb holds here is the immuneACCESS table cut down to in-frame rearrangements. Part of the clones is not present; checked against another copy, under half of the missing clones reflect an unresolved V gene, and the others are unexplained. Across this sample there are 380,000 or so clones, with 88% seen only once. Clones ranked in the top ten supply roughly 6% of the sample.

The sequencing used peripheral blood, collected in a trial of Ad26.COV2.S vaccine versus placebo. The receptor source for this set is a person between 18 and 65 years old who received the Ad26.COV2.S COVID-19 vaccine or a placebo.

The gene calls are TRBV15 and TRBJ1-5, with D unresolved. The CDR3 is made up of 13 amino acids. V was shortened by 0 bases and J by 5 bases, with 5 bases between the two germline ends. Per the germline V gene, CDR1 is LNHNV and CDR2 is YYDKDF (reference sequence). The CDR3 is CATSRDRDQPQHF. The CDR3 DNA is TGTGCCACCAGCAGAGATAGAGATCAGCCCCAGCATTTT.

The rearrangement links TRBV7-8 to TRBJ2-2; 8 bases align to TRBD2. This CDR3 region has 17 residues. V was pared by 3 bases and J by 4 bases, with 10 bases of the junction left unmatched. CDR1 SGHVS and CDR2 FQNEAQ come from the germline V gene. The CDR3 sequence: CASSFRTSGVTTGELFF. The CDR3 coding sequence is TGTGCCAGCAGCTTCCGAACTAGCGGTGTAACCACCGGGGAGCTGTTTTTT.

This clone was observed a handful of times. The chain employs TRBV5-1 and TRBJ1-6, with TRBD1 as a possible D gene (5 bases). The CDR3 is made up of 14 amino acids. The germline gives CDR1 SGHRS, CDR2 YFSETQ. With 0 bases removed from V and 9 bases from J, the gap between germline ends came to 10 bases. The CDR3 nucleotides read TGCGCCAGCAGCTTGGGACAGATGAGTTCACCCCTCCACTTT. Its protein product is CASSLGQMSSPLHF.

The rearrangement joins TRBV28 to TRBJ2-5; perhaps TRBD1 as D (6 bases). Germline values: CDR1 MDHEN, CDR2 SYDVKM. V was trimmed by 5 bases and J by 7 bases, leaving 14 bases between them. The CDR3 contains 13 residues. The DNA of the CDR3 is TGTGCCAGCAGTCCTACAGGGTCGGGGACCCAGTACTTC. Translating gives CASSPTGSGTQYF.

The chain is built from TRBV10-3 and TRBJ2-7, with 11 bases identical to TRBD1. The V gene's germline CDR1 is ENHRY and CDR2 SYGVKD. With 6 bases clipped from V and 1 base from J, the junction kept 2 bases outside the gene matches. The CDR3 has 14 amino acids. The CDR3 DNA sequence: TGTGCCATCAGGGGACAGGGGGGGTCCTACGAGCAGTACTTC. As protein: CAIRGQGGSYEQYF.

This clone was counted only a few times. The same CDR3 can be traced to other DNA sequences in this sample. This chain links TRBV3-1 (or the pseudogene TRBV3-2) with TRBJ2-7; maybe TRBD2 (6 bases). The CDR3 is 11 residues long. The germline V gene encodes CDR1 LGHDT and CDR2 YNNKEL (reference sequence). The V end was cut by 4 bases, the J end by 6 bases, with 7 bases between. The DNA of the CDR3 is TGTGCCAGCAGCCTCGGGGGCGAGCAGTACTTC. Translation: CASSLGGEQYF.

The chain joins TRBV28 to TRBJ1-2; a weak D match, TRBD1 (6 bases). V was shortened by 2 bases and J by 5 bases, with 18 bases between the two germline ends. CDR3 size: 16 residues. The germline V gene has CDR1 MDHEN and CDR2 SYDVKM. The CDR3 sequence: CASSLHEDRASYGYTF. CDR3 nucleotides: TGTGCCAGCAGTTTACACGAGGACAGAGCAAGTTATGGCTACACCTTC.

This chain links TRBV29-1 with TRBJ2-2, with D perhaps TRBD1 (5 bases). Trimming left V 3 bases short and J 8 bases short, with 10 bases between. The CDR3 is made up of 12 amino acids. Germline assignment: CDR1 SQVTM and CDR2 ANQGSEA. The CDR3 DNA reads as TGCAGCGTTGAGGTGAACAGGGGGGAGCTGTTTTTT. Protein sequence: CSVEVNRGELFF.

The rearrangement joins TRBV2 to TRBJ2-5; D may be TRBD1 or TRBD2 (5 bases each). V lost 3 bases and J 1 base, leaving 12 bases between the germline ends. Germline values: CDR1 SNHLY, CDR2 FYNNEI. This CDR3 has 15 residues. The CDR3 here is CASSDTGQSQETQYF. In DNA, the CDR3 is TGTGCCAGCAGTGATACGGGGCAAAGCCAAGAGACCCAGTACTTC.

The chain is built from TRBV28 and TRBJ1-4, with 8 bases fitting TRBD1. Germline values: CDR1 MDHEN, CDR2 SYDVKM. This CDR3 is 14 amino acids long. After removal of 3 bases from V and 6 bases from J, the junction contained 3 bases not matched to a gene. CDR3 region: CASSFGQGHEKLFF. In nucleotides, the CDR3 is TGTGCCAGCAGTTTTGGACAGGGTCATGAAAAACTGTTTTTT.

The rearrangement uses TRBV4-3 and TRBJ2-3, with TRBD2 matching 10 bases. This CDR3 has 16 residues. Germline CDR1 and CDR2: LGHNA and YSLEER. With 4 bases clipped from V and 1 base from J, the junction kept 5 bases outside the gene matches. This CDR3 is CASSRLGTSGTDTQYF. The DNA of the CDR3 is TGCGCCAGCAGCCGCCTCGGGACTAGCGGCACAGATACGCAGTATTTT.

The chain is built from TRBV19 and TRBJ2-3; 9 positions agree with TRBD1. The CDR3 spans 14 residues. The germline gives CDR1 LNHDA, CDR2 SQIVND (reference sequence). With V trimmed by 4 bases and J by 7 bases, 6 bases remained unmatched. This CDR3 reads CASSTGQGLNTQYF. CDR3 coding DNA: TGTGCCAGTAGTACTGGACAGGGGCTCAATACGCAGTATTTT.

The chain has TRBV6-6 and TRBJ1-4; D might be TRBD1 (6 bases). Trimming took off 3 bases at V and 7 bases at J, with 18 bases between the two ends. Germline V gene sequence: CDR1 MNHNY, CDR2 SVGAGI (reference sequence). The CDR3 is made up of 16 amino acids. Here the CDR3 DNA reads TGTGCCAGCAGTTATTCTTCAGGGGCGCGGAGTGAAAAACTGTTTTTT. Translating it yields CASSYSSGARSEKLFF.

The chain is built from TRBV27 and TRBJ2-3; TRBD2 is a possible D gene (5 bases). Germline V gene sequence: CDR1 MNHEY, CDR2 SMNVEV (reference sequence). CDR3 length equals 15 residues. The V end lost 3 bases, the J end lost 2 bases, and 12 bases lay between the germline ends. The CDR3 here is CASSFEGAPTDTQYF. The CDR3 DNA follows: TGTGCCAGCAGTTTTGAGGGAGCCCCCACAGATACGCAGTATTTT.

The chain uses TRBV28 and TRBJ1-5, with a weak D call TRBD1 (6 bases). With 6 bases removed from V and 15 bases from J, the gap between germline ends came to 18 bases. The CDR3 covers 12 residues. CDR1 is MDHEN, CDR2 SYDVKM, per germline. The CDR3 DNA follows: TGTGCCAGCAGACCGGACAGTCAAAGGGTGCATTTT. As protein: CASRPDSQRVHF.

The J gene is TRBJ2-1, the V gene TRBV10-3; 7 bases align to TRBD2. Germline V gives CDR1 ENHRY, CDR2 SYGVKD. The CDR3 runs to 15 residues. V trimming: 4 bases; J trimming: 7 bases; junction bases outside the gene matches: 10. The CDR3 spells CAISGQRDYLNEQFF. DNA for the CDR3: TGTGCCATCAGTGGCCAGCGGGACTATCTGAATGAGCAGTTCTTC.

V and J are TRBV11-1 and TRBJ2-1, with 8 bases matching TRBD2. Trimming took 0 bases from V and 2 from J; bases not matched to a gene: 6. This CDR3 has 17 amino acids. Germline CDR1 SGHAT, CDR2 FQDESV (reference sequence). The chain's CDR3 is CASSLALEAGAYNEQFF. The DNA of the CDR3 is TGTGCCAGCAGCTTAGCGCTAGAAGCGGGGGCCTACAATGAGCAGTTCTTC.

The V and J genes are TRBV18 and TRBJ2-4; no clear D gene. The germline V and J ends were trimmed by 0 bases and 0 bases, with 12 bases remaining between them. Germline CDR1 KGHSH, CDR2 LQKENI. This CDR3 has 17 residues. Here the CDR3 DNA reads TGTGCCAGCTCACCACCGTCCCCCGGATTAGCCAAAAACATTCAGTACTTC. Protein product: CASSPPSPGLAKNIQYF.

The V call is TRBV30, the J call TRBJ1-6; TRBD1 matches 9 bases. V shed 2 bases, J shed 8 bases, and the junction held 4 bases outside the gene matches. The CDR3 spans 14 residues. CDR1 and CDR2 from the germline V gene are GTSNPN and SVGIG (reference sequence). The CDR3 bases are TGTGCCTGGAGTCTACGACAGGGGGATTCACCCCTCCACTTT. Translated: CAWSLRQGDSPLHF.

The chain links TRBV5-6 to TRBJ2-7, with TRBD2 identical over 11 bases. This CDR3 contains 15 residues. The V and J ends lost 3 bases and 4 bases, in that order; junction bases with no gene match: 6. The V gene's germline CDR1 is SGHDT and CDR2 YYEEEE. For the CDR3, the DNA is TGTGCCAGCAGCTCACTAGCGGGAGTAGGATACGAGCAGTACTTC. Translating gives CASSSLAGVGYEQYF.

The chain couples TRBV19 to TRBJ2-2, with D perhaps matching TRBD1 or TRBD2 (6 bases each). Germline loops: CDR1 LNHDA, CDR2 SQIVND (reference sequence). With 2 bases removed from V and 0 bases from J, the gap between germline ends came to 13 bases. The CDR3 contains 17 residues. The CDR3 DNA reads TGTGCCAGTAGTATACGGAGGGGGACATCGAACACCGGGGAGCTGTTTTTT. Protein: CASSIRRGTSNTGELFF.

The V and J genes are TRBV13 and TRBJ2-5, with a possible D match to TRBD2 (5 bases). The CDR3 is 14 residues long. Per the germline V gene, CDR1 is PRHDT and CDR2 is FYEKMQ (reference sequence). V was trimmed by 5 bases and J by 4 bases, leaving 14 bases between them. DNA of the CDR3: TGTGCCAGCAGCCCCCTCGGGGTAGGAGAGACCCAGTACTTC. Translation gives CASSPLGVGETQYF.

The chain recombines TRBV19 with TRBJ1-3; the match to TRBD1 covers 8 bases. The CDR3 runs 13 residues. Germline lookup yields CDR1 LNHDA and CDR2 SQIVND (reference sequence). With V trimmed by 7 bases and J by 6 bases, 5 bases remained unmatched. The CDR3 bases are TGTGCCAGTACCCGGACAGGGTTAAACACCATATATTTT. It encodes CASTRTGLNTIYF.

The chain has TRBV6-5 and TRBJ1-4; 7 nucleotides align to TRBD1. The CDR3 runs 14 residues. V lost 5 bases and J lost 5; bases outside the gene matches: 5. Germline values: CDR1 MNHEY, CDR2 SVGAGI. CDR3 sequence (DNA): TGTGCCAGCAGTAGTGGGACAGAGAATGAAAAACTGTTTTTT. Translation gives CASSSGTENEKLFF.

The chain joins TRBV12-3 or TRBV12-4 to TRBJ2-7; the D is unclear. V gave up 6 bases and J gave up 0 bases, with 6 bases separating them. The CDR3 loop spans 12 amino acids. The CDR3 sequence is CASSHSSYEQYF. The CDR3 coding sequence is TGTGCCAGCAGCCATAGCTCCTACGAGCAGTACTTC.

This chain connects TRBV13 to TRBJ1-4, with D possibly being TRBD1 (6 bases). CDR1 PRHDT and CDR2 FYEKMQ come from the germline V gene (reference sequence). The CDR3 covers 16 residues. The V gene lost 3 bases and the J gene lost 0 bases, with 11 bases spanning the gap. The CDR3 reads CASSLRRTATNEKLFF. In DNA, the CDR3 is TGTGCCAGCAGCTTGCGAAGGACAGCAACTAATGAAAAACTGTTTTTT.

On this clone: Within the sample, other DNA sequences also encode this same CDR3. The chain is built from TRBV7-9 and TRBJ1-5, with unresolved D. CDR1 and CDR2 (germline): SEHNR, FQNEAQ (reference sequence). CDR3 size: 13 residues. V was clipped by 1 base and J by 5 bases, with 6 bases between them. The chain's CDR3 is CASSLGGDQPQHF. CDR3 nucleotide sequence: TGTGCCAGCAGCTTAGGAGGAGATCAGCCCCAGCATTTT.

The chain joins TRBV7-3 to TRBJ2-7; D tentatively reads TRBD1 or TRBD2 (5 bases each). V lost 1 base, J lost 6 bases, and 16 bases lay in between. CDR1 SGHTA and CDR2 FQGTGA come from the germline V gene. This CDR3 is built from 15 residues. The CDR3 spells CASSLKPGLAGEQYF. The CDR3 DNA is TGTGCCAGCAGCTTAAAACCGGGGCTAGCTGGCGAGCAGTACTTC.

The chain has TRBV7-9 and TRBJ2-7; D possibly corresponds to TRBD1 (5 bases). This CDR3 has 14 amino acids. Germline values: CDR1 SEHNR, CDR2 FQNEAQ (reference sequence). The ends were cut back, 3 bases at V and 3 bases at J, with 12 bases in the middle. The CDR3 is CASSFRDSIYEQYF. The CDR3 DNA reads TGTGCCAGCAGCTTCAGGGATTCCATCTACGAGCAGTACTTC. Full variable domain (rest looked up from reference TRBV7-9 and TRBJ2-7): DTGVSQNPRHKITKRGQNVTFRCDPISEHNRLYWYRQTLGQGPEFLTYFQNEAQLEKSRLLSDRFSAERPKGSFSTLEIQRTEQGDSAMYLCASSFRDSIYEQYFGPGTRLTVT.